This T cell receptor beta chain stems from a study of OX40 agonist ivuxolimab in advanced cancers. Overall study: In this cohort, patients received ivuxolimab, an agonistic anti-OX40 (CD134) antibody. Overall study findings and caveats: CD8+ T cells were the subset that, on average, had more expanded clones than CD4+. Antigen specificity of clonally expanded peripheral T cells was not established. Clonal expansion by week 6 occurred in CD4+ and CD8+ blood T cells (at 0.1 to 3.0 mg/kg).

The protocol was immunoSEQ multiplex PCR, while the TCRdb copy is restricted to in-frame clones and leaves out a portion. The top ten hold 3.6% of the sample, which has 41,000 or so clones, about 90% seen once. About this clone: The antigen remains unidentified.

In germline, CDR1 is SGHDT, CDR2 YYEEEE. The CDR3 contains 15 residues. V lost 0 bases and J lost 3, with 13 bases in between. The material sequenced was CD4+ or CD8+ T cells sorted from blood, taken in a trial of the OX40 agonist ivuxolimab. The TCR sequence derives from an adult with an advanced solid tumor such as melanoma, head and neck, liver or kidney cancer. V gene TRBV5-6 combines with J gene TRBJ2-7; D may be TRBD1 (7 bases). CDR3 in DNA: TGTGCCAGCAGCTTGGCCGGAGGGGGCGACTACGAGCAGTACTTC. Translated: CASSLAGGGDYEQYF.